The 29 T cell receptor beta chains given below trace back to one sample, sequenced in a study of CD8+ T cells in alopecia areata. RNA, once extracted, was reverse transcribed into cDNA for use as the sequencing template. This table comes from immunoSEQ multiplex PCR, and its TCRdb copy is limited to in-frame clones, with some not included. The sample consists of over 150,000 clones, roughly three fifths of them appearing once. The treatment denotes: oral pan-JAK inhibitor, 5-10 mg twice daily. Sequenced here: CD4+ T cells sorted from blood, sampled at week 4, from a patient treated with tofacitinib. The origin of the receptors is a human donor with alopecia areata.

This clone was seen more than once but under ten times. V and J are TRBV19 and TRBJ2-2, with D perhaps matching TRBD1 (6 bases). From germline, CDR1 is LNHDA and CDR2 SQIVND (reference sequence). The ends were cut back, 1 base at V and 2 bases at J, with 14 bases in the middle. CDR3 size: 17 residues. The CDR3 region is CASSIGPRGANTGELFF. Here the CDR3 DNA reads TGTGCCAGTAGTATAGGTCCCAGGGGCGCCAACACCGGGGAGCTGTTTTTT.

This chain connects TRBV30 to TRBJ1-6; D not resolved. The V and J ends lost 1 base and 1 base respectively, with 5 bases between them. The CDR3 is made up of 14 amino acids. CDR1 and CDR2 (germline): GTSNPN, SVGIG (reference sequence). CDR3 sequence (DNA): TGTGCCTGGAGTGAGGGATCCTATAATTCACCCCTCCACTTT. This translates into CAWSEGSYNSPLHF.

The CDR3 DNA reads TGTGCCAGCAGTCCCCGGGACTCCACAGATACGCAGTATTTT. It translates to CASSPRDSTDTQYF. The chain is built from TRBV6-5 and TRBJ2-3; D is possibly TRBD2 (6 bases). V lost 5 bases and J lost 2, with 11 bases in between. The CDR3 is made up of 14 amino acids. The V gene's germline CDR1 is MNHEY and CDR2 SVGAGI.

V usage is TRBV7-8 and J usage is TRBJ2-5, with 8 bases aligning to TRBD2. The ends lost 1 base at V and 4 bases at J; junction bases unmatched: 5. The germline CDR1 and CDR2 sequences are SGHVS and FQNEAQ. CDR3 length equals 15 residues. CDR3 region: CASSLVGGGRETQYF. DNA of the CDR3: TGTGCCAGCAGCTTAGTCGGGGGGGGCCGAGAGACCCAGTACTTC.

CDR3 sequence reads: CASSLSPERAGYNEQFF. The CDR3 DNA follows: TGCGCCAGCAGCTTGTCCCCTGAAAGGGCAGGGTACAATGAGCAGTTCTTC. The chain has TRBV5-1 and TRBJ2-1, with D perhaps TRBD1 (5 bases). Germline V gene data show CDR1 as SGHRS and CDR2 as YFSETQ. This CDR3 region has 17 residues. The V and J ends lost 1 base and 4 bases respectively, with 18 bases between them.

The chain joins TRBV10-3 to TRBJ2-7; 8 nucleotides match TRBD1. V lost 5 bases, J lost 6 bases, and 6 bases stayed unmatched. The CDR3 runs 13 residues. Germline CDR1 and CDR2: ENHRY and SYGVKD. CDR3 nucleotides: TGTGCCATCAGTTTGGACAGGGACTCCGAGCAGTACTTC. Its translation is CAISLDRDSEQYF.

The chain joins TRBV5-1 to TRBJ2-5; D is perhaps TRBD1 (6 bases). The length of the CDR3 is 14 residues. V lost 0 bases to trimming and J lost 4 bases, with 10 bases between them. Germline V gene sequence: CDR1 SGHRS, CDR2 YFSETQ. CDR3 in DNA: TGCGCCAGCAGCTTGGGTGGCAGGGGAGAGACCCAGTACTTC. Amino acid sequence: CASSLGGRGETQYF.

This clone appeared once. The genes are TRBV7-2 and TRBJ2-7; the D gene is possibly TRBD1 (6 bases). The V gene's germline CDR1 is SGHTA and CDR2 FQGNSA. V was cut by 4 bases and J by 1 base, with 8 bases left in between. CDR3 length equals 13 residues. The CDR3 here is CASSWTVSYEQYF. The DNA for the CDR3 is TGTGCCAGCAGCTGGACAGTTTCCTACGAGCAGTACTTC.

The chain combines TRBV25-1 with TRBJ1-4; TRBD1 is a possible D gene (6 bases). The V gene's germline CDR1 is MGHDK and CDR2 SYGVNS. Trimming removed 2 bases at V and 8 bases at J, with 15 bases between. The length of the CDR3 is 15 residues. The CDR3 reads CASSERGGPWEKLFF. As DNA, the CDR3 is TGTGCCAGCAGTGAACGGGGGGGGCCCTGGGAAAAACTGTTTTTT.

The chain has TRBV30 and TRBJ2-3; possible D gene TRBD2, 6 bases. The length of the CDR3 is 14 residues. Deletions cut 0 bases from V and 4 bases from J, with 11 bases between. CDR1 and CDR2 from the germline V gene are GTSNPN and SVGIG (reference sequence). The CDR3 reads CAWSVRRAADTQYF. The CDR3 nucleotides read TGTGCCTGGAGTGTACGGAGGGCGGCAGATACGCAGTATTTT.

DNA of the CDR3: TGTGCCAGTAGTACGACCAGGGGGACAGGCTCCTTCAATCAGCCCCAGCATTTT. It is translated as CASSTTRGTGSFNQPQHF. The chain employs TRBV19 and TRBJ1-5; 8 bases are a match to TRBD1. The CDR3 is 18 residues long. Germline trimming cut 4 bases from V and 3 bases from J; bases unmatched to any gene: 14. Germline V gene lookup returns CDR1 LNHDA and CDR2 SQIVND (reference sequence).

The V call is TRBV2, the J call TRBJ2-3; possibly TRBD2 for D (5 bases). The CDR3 is 12 amino acids. Germline V gene sequence: CDR1 SNHLY, CDR2 FYNNEI. Trimming shortened V by 6 bases and J by 4 bases, and 8 bases separated the two germline ends. CDR3 protein: CASREDSDTQYF. CDR3 coding DNA: TGTGCCAGCAGAGAGGACTCAGATACGCAGTATTTT. The complete variable domain, with remaining parts taken from reference TRBV2 and TRBJ2-3, reads EPEVTQTPSHQVTQMGQEVILRCVPISNHLYFYWYRQILGQKVEFLVSFYNNEISEKSEIFDDQFSVERPDGSNFTLKIRSTKLEDSAMYFCASREDSDTQYFGPGTRLTVL.

This clone was counted between two and nine times. The genes are TRBV7-2 and TRBJ2-5, with 10 nucleotides matching TRBD1. With 4 bases clipped from V and 2 bases from J, the junction kept 7 bases outside the gene matches. This CDR3 region has 16 residues. Germline V gene sequence: CDR1 SGHTA, CDR2 FQGNSA. This chain's CDR3 is CASSSGTGVGQETQYF. CDR3 nucleotides: TGTGCCAGCAGCTCCGGGACAGGGGTTGGTCAAGAGACCCAGTACTTC.

This clone was found a few times. The rearrangement uses TRBV2 and TRBJ1-4, with D possibly TRBD1 on 6 matching bases. Germline-derived CDR1 and CDR2 are SNHLY and FYNNEI. The CDR3 contains 12 residues. Between the trimmed V and J ends, which lost 2 bases and 11 bases, there was a span of 9 bases. CDR3 sequence reads: CASSEKGDKLFF. The DNA for the CDR3 is TGTGCCAGCAGTGAAAAGGGGGACAAACTGTTTTTT.

This clone was seen just once. The chain couples TRBV4-1 to TRBJ1-1; D might be TRBD1 (5 bases). V lost 4 bases and J lost 1, with 16 bases in between. The length of the CDR3 is 16 residues. Germline values: CDR1 MGHRA, CDR2 YSYEKL. In DNA form, the CDR3 reads TGCGCCAGCAGCCCCCCCTGGAGGGGTGAGAACACTGAAGCTTTCTTT. Amino acids: CASSPPWRGENTEAFF.

V gene TRBV5-1 combines with J gene TRBJ1-1; 7 bases line up with TRBD1. Germline V gene data show CDR1 as SGHRS and CDR2 as YFSETQ. The CDR3 extends over 14 amino acids. Trimming cost V 5 bases and J 5 bases; bases outside gene matches: 9. CDR3 nucleotides: TGCGCCAGCAGACTGGACAGGCAAGATACTGAAGCTTTCTTT. This gives the protein CASRLDRQDTEAFF.

This clone occurred a few times. The chain combines TRBV12-5 with TRBJ1-1, with D unclear. Germline lookup yields CDR1 LGHNT and CDR2 FRNRAP. V was cut by 4 bases and J by 10 bases, with 10 bases left in between. The CDR3 loop spans 11 amino acids. CDR3 nucleotide sequence: TGTGCTAGTGGTTCTGACTTGGGAGCTTTCTTT. Translation: CASGSDLGAFF. The full variable domain, its missing parts supplied by reference TRBV12-5 and TRBJ1-1, is DARVTQTPRHKVTEMGQEVTMRCQPILGHNTVFWYRQTMMQGLELLAYFRNRAPLDDSGMPKDRFSAEMPDATLATLKIQPSEPRDSAVYFCASGSDLGAFFGQGTRLTVV.

This clone was counted a few times. The chain uses TRBV29-1 and TRBJ2-4; D gene ambiguous. V was cut by 5 bases and J by 3 bases, with 17 bases left in between. This CDR3 contains 15 residues. Per the germline V gene, CDR1 is SQVTM and CDR2 is ANQGSEA. Written as DNA, the CDR3 is TGCAGCGTTCTGGGCTCCCCCCCGGTCAAAAACATTCAGTACTTC. Amino acid sequence: CSVLGSPPVKNIQYF.

This clone showed up just a few times. The rearrangement uses TRBV15 and TRBJ1-6, with a weak D call TRBD1 (5 bases). V gave up 1 base and J gave up 11 bases, with 9 bases separating them. Germline loops: CDR1 LNHNV, CDR2 YYDKDF (reference sequence). The CDR3 runs 13 residues. CDR3 protein: CATSRVGGAPLHF. CDR3 bases: TGTGCCACCAGCAGAGTCGGGGGGGCACCCCTCCACTTT.

The rearrangement links TRBV18 to TRBJ2-5; no reliable D call. CDR1 is KGHSH, CDR2 LQKENI, per germline. The length of the CDR3 is 13 residues. The ends were cut back, 4 bases at V and 2 bases at J, with 8 bases in the middle. The CDR3 spells CASSRSEQETQYF. Here the CDR3 DNA reads TGTGCCAGCTCACGGTCAGAGCAAGAGACCCAGTACTTC.

V gene TRBV29-1 combines with J gene TRBJ1-4; D uncertain. The CDR3 runs to 15 residues. V was pared by 0 bases and J by 0 bases, with 8 bases between. CDR1 is SQVTM, CDR2 ANQGSEA, per germline. CDR3 sequence reads: CSVEEASATNEKLFF. Written as DNA, the CDR3 is TGCAGCGTTGAAGAGGCGTCAGCAACTAATGAAAAACTGTTTTTT.

The gene calls are TRBV6-5 and TRBJ1-5, with D possibly TRBD1 on 5 matching bases. The germline CDR1 and CDR2 sequences are MNHEY and SVGAGI. V lost 10 bases and J 6 bases, leaving 19 bases between the germline ends. The CDR3 spans 14 residues. CDR3 sequence reads: CATARTSVRQPQHF. The CDR3 nucleotides read TGTGCCACAGCTAGGACATCGGTGCGTCAGCCCCAGCATTTT.

The V gene is TRBV11-1, the J gene TRBJ2-2; 16 bases agree with TRBD2. Germline values: CDR1 SGHAT, CDR2 FQDESV (reference sequence). This CDR3 is 19 amino acids long. Trimming took 5 bases from V and 4 from J; bases not matched to a gene: 10. The CDR3 is CASSPRPGTSGGATGELFF. The CDR3, as DNA: TGTGCCAGCAGCCCCCGTCCCGGGACTAGCGGGGGGGCCACCGGGGAGCTGTTTTTT.

This chain connects TRBV7-2 to TRBJ1-6; no definite D call. The CDR3 is made up of 17 amino acids. Germline V gene lookup returns CDR1 SGHTA and CDR2 FQGNSA. V was cut by 3 bases and J by 9 bases, with 21 bases left in between. In DNA form, the CDR3 reads TGTGCCAGCAGCTTCCGTCCTCGGCCTTTCAGCGGTTCACCCCTCCACTTT. This sequence encodes CASSFRPRPFSGSPLHF.

This chain connects TRBV27 to TRBJ2-4; tentatively, D is TRBD1 or TRBD2 (6 bases each). The CDR3 spans 14 residues. The V and J ends lost 5 bases and 6 bases respectively, with 14 bases between them. From germline, CDR1 is MNHEY and CDR2 SMNVEV (reference sequence). The CDR3 DNA reads as TGTGCCAGCAGTCGACACGGGGGCGGAAACATTCAGTACTTC. Protein sequence: CASSRHGGGNIQYF.

This clone has only a few counts. The rearrangement joins TRBV6-1 to TRBJ1-2; possible D gene TRBD1, 5 bases. This CDR3 region has 12 residues. The V gene lost 4 bases and the J gene lost 9 bases, with 12 bases spanning the gap. Per germline, CDR1 MNHNS and CDR2 SASEGT. The CDR3 here is CASSADSARYTF. The CDR3 DNA reads TGTGCCAGCAGTGCCGACAGCGCCCGCTACACCTTC.

This clone was counted once. This chain connects TRBV6-5 to TRBJ2-5; perhaps D is TRBD1 or TRBD2 (7 bases each). The CDR3 consists of 15 residues. In germline, CDR1 is MNHEY, CDR2 SVGAGI. Trimming removed 5 bases from V and 4 bases from J, with 17 bases in between. The CDR3 coding sequence is TGTGCCAGCAGTAGGGGGCCGGGGGGCGGAGAGACCCAGTACTTC. Translating it yields CASSRGPGGGETQYF.

The V and J genes are TRBV4-1 and TRBJ2-5; 7 bases align to TRBD2. From germline, CDR1 is MGHRA and CDR2 YSYEKL. V shed 4 bases and J 0 bases; nucleotides not matched to a gene: 14. CDR3 size: 18 residues. The CDR3 loop is CASSRRWAGTTDQETQYF. The CDR3 DNA follows: TGCGCCAGCAGCCGTCGCTGGGCCGGGACTACCGACCAAGAGACCCAGTACTTC.

This chain uses TRBV14 with TRBJ2-5; a weak D match, TRBD2 (6 bases). The V end was cut by 8 bases, the J end by 2 bases, with 9 bases between. The CDR3 extends over 12 amino acids. The germline CDR1 and CDR2 sequences are SGHDN and FVKESK. The CDR3 DNA reads TGTGCCAGCCGCCGGGGGCAAGAGACCCAGTACTTC. This codes for CASRRGQETQYF.